Below, one T cell receptor beta chain is given with its context. Its antigen remains unknown. The sample comes from a study of cytomegalovirus exposure and HLA in healthy donors. The study, taken as a whole, reports: The Asian-associated ancestry cluster reportedly had fewer N-insertions than the approximately 700-donor mean in a later analysis. Specific recognition of CMV antigens was confirmed in vitro for a few chains (all CMV-associated). An observed cluster of highly shared sequence variants was recorded as a likely sequencing artifact. The study found most TCR sequences rare, yet found some public TCRs in many donors.

The study ran its PCR with 60 Vbeta and 13 Jbeta primers. Here immunoSEQ multiplex PCR was the method, and the copy in TCRdb shows in-frame clones only, minus some. In the table there are over 95,000 clones, about three quarters of which are singletons. The V gene's germline CDR1 is MNHEY and CDR2 SVGAGI. This CDR3 is built from 14 residues. V lost 3 bases to trimming and J lost 4 bases, with 12 bases between them. The chain employs TRBV6-5 and TRBJ1-1; D uncertain. The sequenced sample consisted of PBMCs. The clonotype originates from a female donor in good health and CMV-seronegative. The DNA of the CDR3 is TGTGCCAGCAGTTATGAGGGCATGAGCACTGAAGCTTTCTTT. It is translated as CASSYEGMSTEAFF.